This entry lists 20 T cell receptor beta chains sequenced from one sample in a study of Graves' ophthalmopathy and Graves' hyperthyroidism. As the template, RNA transcripts were used to amplify TCR beta CDR3 regions. Scientists carried out first-round RT-PCR using HTBI primers and then a second-round multiplex PCR. TCRdb ran MiXCR on the multiplex PCR reads and lists one entry per CDR3 protein. Of about 640,000 distinct CDR3 sequences listed, about two fifths are singletons. The sample consisted of peripheral blood. These receptor sequences come from an adult man with Graves' ophthalmopathy.

A word on this clonotype: At one of its ends the junction is not consistent with the germline gene, which may arise from a read error. CDR3 sequence: CSVEDVKGVNYGHTF. In DNA, the CDR3 is TGCAGCGTTGAGGATGTGAAGGGGGTAAACTATGGCCACACCTTC. V and J are TRBV29-1 and TRBJ1-2, with D perhaps TRBD1 (6 bases). The CDR3 is 15 residues long. Germline assignment: CDR1 SQVTM and CDR2 ANQGSEA.

This clonotype has a count of ten or more. The rearrangement uses TRBV6-5 and TRBJ1-2; weak D call: TRBD1 (5 bases). With 7 bases removed from V and 4 bases from J, the gap between germline ends came to 10 bases. Germline-derived CDR1 and CDR2 are MNHEY and SVGAGI. This CDR3 contains 12 residues. The CDR3 region has the DNA TGTGCCAGCAAGGACAACCGCTATGGCTACACCTTC. It specifies CASKDNRYGYTF.

V is TRBV10-3 and J is TRBJ2-7; TRBD1 might be the D (5 bases). The CDR3 loop spans 14 amino acids. Per the germline V gene, CDR1 is ENHRY and CDR2 is SYGVKD. The V gene lost 4 bases and the J gene lost 2 bases, with 12 bases spanning the gap. CDR3 sequence (DNA): TGTGCCATCAGTGGGGCAGGGCGAACCTACGAGCAGTACTTC. Translated: CAISGAGRTYEQYF.

This clonotype has more than one count but fewer than ten. V is TRBV29-1 and J is TRBJ2-5; 7 bases map to TRBD1. The J call is uncertain, as TRBJ2-1 better fits the DNA end. CDR3 size: 15 residues. Germline V gives CDR1 SQVTM, CDR2 ANQGSEA. The CDR3 loop is CSVVAQGTVAAEQFF. Written as DNA, the CDR3 is TGCAGCGTCGTCGCACAGGGGACCGTGGCCGCTGAGCAGTTCTTC.

This clonotype was found many times. J is TRBJ2-5 and V is TRBV2; the D call may be TRBD1 or TRBD2 (5 bases each). Germline CDR1 reads SNHLY; CDR2 reads FYNNEI. The CDR3 is made up of 13 amino acids. Trimming left V 6 bases short and J 6 bases short, with 14 bases between. The CDR3 spells CASRGTLGKTQYF. The CDR3 nucleotides are TGTGCCAGCAGAGGGACCCTGGGAAAGACCCAGTACTTC.

Ten or more counts support this clonotype. The chain carries TRBV10-2 and TRBJ2-5; TRBD1 is a possible D gene (5 bases). The V and J ends lost 6 bases and 7 bases respectively, with 12 bases between them. The CDR3 has 12 residues. CDR1 WSHSY and CDR2 SAAADI come from the germline V gene. The CDR3 spells CASRGPGWTQYF. CDR3 DNA: TGCGCCAGCAGGGGGCCTGGGTGGACCCAGTACTTC.

This clonotype was picked up a small number of times. The chain combines TRBV19 with TRBJ1-1; 11 positions match TRBD1. Looked up from germline, CDR1 is LNHDA and CDR2 is SQIVND (reference sequence). The V and J ends lost 3 bases and 1 base, in that order; junction bases with no gene match: 4. This CDR3 has 16 residues. CDR3 loop: CASSMGTGGWNTEAFF. CDR3 nucleotides: TGTGCCAGTAGTATGGGGACAGGGGGGTGGAACACTGAAGCTTTCTTT. The full variable domain, in which reference TRBV19 and TRBJ1-1 provide the parts outside the CDR3, is DGGITQSPKYLFRKEGQNVTLSCEQNLNHDAMYWYRQDPGQGLRLIYYSQIVNDFQKGDIAEGYSVSREKKESFPLTVTSAQKNPTAFYLCASSMGTGGWNTEAFFGQGTRLTVV.

This clonotype occurred many times. The germline gene is not matched at one end of the junction; a read error may be the cause. The J gene is TRBJ2-7, the V gene TRBV7-7; 8 bases agree with TRBD1. CDR1 SSHAT and CDR2 FNYEAQ come from the germline V gene (reference sequence). The CDR3 consists of 13 residues. CDR3 sequence reads: CASSPGTGWEQYF. Here the CDR3 DNA reads TGTGCTAGCAGCCCCGGGACAGGCTGGGAGCAGTACTTC. Full variable domain (remainder filled in from reference TRBV7-7 and TRBJ2-7): GAGVSQSPRYKVTKRGQDVTLRCDPISSHATLYWYQQALGQGPEFLTYFNYEAQPDKSGLPSDRFSAERPEGSISTLTIQRTEQRDSAMYRCASSPGTGWEQYFGPGTRLTVT.

This clonotype was seen many times. The chain recombines TRBV6-2 or TRBV6-3 with TRBJ1-2; D possibly corresponds to TRBD1 (5 bases). The V end lost 2 bases, the J end lost 4 bases, and 11 bases lay between the germline ends. CDR1 is MNHEY, CDR2 SVGEGT, per germline. This CDR3 spans 14 amino acids. The CDR3 spells CASSYRQGSYGYTF. CDR3 DNA sequence: TGTGCCAGCAGTTACCGGCAGGGAAGCTATGGCTACACCTTC.

This chain connects TRBV7-4 to TRBJ1-5; D gene ambiguous. The CDR3 has 16 residues. Trimming pared 8 bases from V and 2 bases from J, leaving 19 bases between. Germline CDR1 reads SGHVT; CDR2 reads SQSDAQ. The chain's CDR3 is CASSPQKIGGNQPQHF. The DNA of the CDR3 is TGTGCCAGCTCACCGCAAAAAATCGGGGGCAATCAGCCCCAGCATTTT.

This clonotype was observed a handful of times. This chain joins TRBV7-9 and TRBJ2-5, with 10 bases lining up with TRBD2. CDR3 length: 16 amino acids. From germline, CDR1 is SEHNR and CDR2 FQNEAQ (reference sequence). J was trimmed by 3 bases and V by 4 bases; bases with no gene match: 8. CDR3 coding DNA: TGTGCCAGCAGCTCCTGGACTAGCGGAAGGAAAGAGACCCAGTACTTC. Its translation is CASSSWTSGRKETQYF. The full variable domain, rest sourced from reference TRBV7-9 and TRBJ2-5, is DTGVSQNPRHKITKRGQNVTFRCDPISEHNRLYWYRQTLGQGPEFLTYFQNEAQLEKSRLLSDRFSAERPKGSFSTLEIQRTEQGDSAMYLCASSSWTSGRKETQYFGPGTRLLVL.

Ten or more counts support this clonotype. The V gene is TRBV7-8, the J gene TRBJ2-7; 11 bases align to TRBD1. The length of the CDR3 is 13 residues. Looked up from germline, CDR1 is SGHVS and CDR2 is FQNEAQ. The V segment lost 4 bases and the J segment 6 bases; nucleotides outside the gene matches: 2. The CDR3, as DNA: TGTGCCAGCAGCTCCGGGACAGGGGGCGAGCAGTACTTC. Its protein is CASSSGTGGEQYF.

In the case of this clonotype: One base away lies a much larger clone, so this may be a sequencing read error. The chain links TRBV7-2 to TRBJ2-7; D possibly corresponds to TRBD1 (5 bases). The CDR3 runs 14 residues. Germline values: CDR1 SGHTA, CDR2 FQGNSA. The chain's CDR3 is CASSPSPTVYEQCF. The CDR3 nucleotides are TGTGCCAGTAGCCCAAGCCCGACAGTCTACGAGCAGTGCTTC.

This clonotype appeared a single time. The V gene is TRBV25-1, the J gene TRBJ1-4; tentative D call: TRBD1 (5 bases). The CDR3 spans 14 residues. Trimming left V 8 bases short and J 6 bases short, with 16 bases between. The germline V gene encodes CDR1 MGHDK and CDR2 SYGVNS. Here the CDR3 DNA reads TGTGCCAGCGTTAGGGACCCTGCGCATGAAAAACTGTTTTTT. Its protein is CASVRDPAHEKLFF.

At least ten counts were recorded for this clonotype. The J gene is TRBJ1-1, the V gene TRBV12-3 or TRBV12-4; D gene uncertain. V lost 5 bases and J lost 4, with 20 bases in between. The length of the CDR3 is 16 residues. Written as DNA, the CDR3 is TGTGCCAGCAGTCTATATTACACCCTATGGGGCACTGAAGCTTTCTTT. Translated, it gives CASSLYYTLWGTEAFF.

The V gene is TRBV29-1, the J gene TRBJ1-2; the D is unclear. Germline-derived CDR1 and CDR2 are SQVTM and ANQGSEA. This CDR3 has 12 amino acids. The CDR3 DNA reads as TGCAGTCCTTACAGTATCGGCTATGGCTACACCTTC. As protein: CSPYSIGYGYTF.

The V call is TRBV10-3, the J call TRBJ2-3; TRBD1 might be the D (5 bases). Germline V CDR1 and CDR2: ENHRY, SYGVKD. This CDR3 comprises 15 residues. V dropped 6 bases and J dropped 0 bases, with 13 bases sitting between them. This CDR3 is CAISNDRPSTDTQYF. DNA for the CDR3: TGTGCCATCAGCAATGACAGACCTAGCACAGATACGCAGTATTTT.

As regards this clonotype: One end of the junction does not line up with germline, which may come from a read error. The chain carries TRBV2 and TRBJ1-1; 9 nucleotides line up with TRBD1. The V gene's germline CDR1 is SNHLY and CDR2 FYNNEI. The CDR3 runs to 13 residues. The CDR3 DNA reads TGTGCCAGCAGTGAGGAGTCGGACAGGGGAGTCCTCTTT. Its translation is CASSEESDRGVLF.

The chain couples TRBV25-1 to TRBJ2-7; 8 bases are a match to TRBD2. This CDR3 is built from 14 residues. Losses at the gene ends were 5 bases for V and 2 bases for J; bases not matched to a gene: 5. Germline CDR1 MGHDK, CDR2 SYGVNS. This CDR3 reads CASSSGGGPYEQYF. DNA of the CDR3: TGTGCCAGCAGTTCCGGGGGGGGCCCCTACGAGCAGTACTTC.

This clonotype was observed many times. V usage is TRBV10-3 and J usage is TRBJ2-2, with 10 bases matching TRBD1. Germline loops: CDR1 ENHRY, CDR2 SYGVKD. J gave up 5 bases and V 10 bases, and 10 bases lay outside the gene matches. This CDR3 is built from 15 residues. The CDR3 DNA sequence: TGTGCCAGCAACTCCGGGACAGGGGATACCGGGGAGCTGTTTTTT. It is translated as CASNSGTGDTGELFF.